A selection of T cell receptor beta chains follows, all from one sample in a study of T cell responses to AZD1222 COVID-19 vaccine. Clones were sequenced by immunoSEQ multiplex PCR, and TCRdb holds only the in-frame ones, with some missing. The sample records roughly 150,000 clones, around 90% being singletons. The sequencing used peripheral blood, collected 28 days after the second AZD1222 dose. The receptors were sampled from an adult who received the AZD1222 COVID-19 vaccine. Both conserved end residues are part of each CDR3. The order of the fields is V gene, CDR3 protein.

v_gene: TRBV19
CDR3aa: CASGKGRAANTGELFF

v_gene: TRBV5-4
CDR3aa: CASSSRRGLVNEQFF

v_gene: TRBV28
CDR3aa: CASSLRATGGYEQYF

v_gene: TRBV4-2
CDR3aa: CASSQPQGDNEQFF

v_gene: TRBV28
CDR3aa: CASSLGQGRDGYTF

v_gene: TRBV7-9
CDR3aa: CASSSPGGQETQYF

v_gene: TRBV5-1
CDR3aa: CASSTGRASTDTQYF

v_gene: TRBV5-1
CDR3aa: CASSPGGGQANYGYTF

v_gene: TRBV7-8
CDR3aa: CASSHGLADLYEQYF

v_gene: TRBV6-2/TRBV6-3
CDR3aa: CASSARGLAGNQPQHF

v_gene: TRBV12-3/TRBV12-4
CDR3aa: CASSLGVNTEAFF

v_gene: TRBV6-5
CDR3aa: CATRSSEQFF

v_gene: TRBV6-5
CDR3aa: CATRRGTGELFF

v_gene: TRBV5-5
CDR3aa: CASSVREDVLSHEQYF

v_gene: TRBV10-1
CDR3aa: CASSERGLAGVEQYF

v_gene: TRBV9
CDR3aa: CASSVDGQGWGYTF

v_gene: TRBV6-2/TRBV6-3
CDR3aa: CASSWDTGELFF

v_gene: TRBV11-3
CDR3aa: CASSLAGSSGTSGMVEQFF

v_gene: TRBV28
CDR3aa: CASSSPGNTIYF

v_gene: TRBV5-1
CDR3aa: CASSTSPGVNDEQYF

v_gene: TRBV20-1
CDR3aa: CSARIGSYTF

v_gene: TRBV10-3
CDR3aa: CAISPDRGNTEAFF

v_gene: TRBV18
CDR3aa: CASSLARDSYEQYF

v_gene: TRBV5-1
CDR3aa: CASSLLPAGEEETQYF

v_gene: TRBV6-2/TRBV6-3
CDR3aa: CASSYWSNEKLFF

v_gene: TRBV5-4
CDR3aa: CASSSESGKGAQYF

v_gene: TRBV28
CDR3aa: CASSPIGGGRNTEAFF

v_gene: TRBV7-2
CDR3aa: CASSPGAGRTNTEAFF

v_gene: TRBV7-2
CDR3aa: CASSLGPERGYTF

v_gene: TRBV30
CDR3aa: CAWSISGSNSNQPQHF

v_gene: TRBV11-1
CDR3aa: CASSQEQGLDGYTF

v_gene: TRBV19
CDR3aa: CASSIKGRGNTIYF

v_gene: TRBV30
CDR3aa: CAWMGTGSNYGYTF

v_gene: TRBV4-1
CDR3aa: CASSQDRTRSSYEQYF

v_gene: TRBV6-4
CDR3aa: CASSPYGGGGAPNEQFF

v_gene: TRBV11-2
CDR3aa: CASSLVAGGEKLFF

v_gene: TRBV13
CDR3aa: CASSSDYNEQFF

v_gene: TRBV9
CDR3aa: CASSLRQGAYEQYF

v_gene: TRBV6-5
CDR3aa: CASSYGSEEKLFF

v_gene: TRBV15
CDR3aa: CATSRETNYGYTF